A selection of T cell receptor beta chains follows, all from one sample in a study of chemoradiotherapy in HPV16-positive cancers. TCRdb's table, derived via immunoSEQ multiplex PCR, lists solely in-frame clones and lacks some. The sample consists of about 35,000 clones, about nine tenths of them appearing once. Sequences were derived from blood, sampled from a patient who underwent chemoradiotherapy. All receptors come from a human donor with HPV-associated anogenital cancer. Both conserved end residues are part of each CDR3. D genes are given only for firm matches. The size of a clone is reported for some rows only, either as once, few or many, or as a class for expanded clones.

j_call clone_size d_call v_call cdr3_aa cdr3_nt
TRBJ2-4 - - TRBV25-1 CASSESREAKNIQYF TGTGCCAGCAGTGAATCCAGGGAAGCCAAAAACATTCAGTACTTC
TRBJ1-6 - - TRBV4-1 CASSQGPQWGRNNSPLHF TGCGCCAGCAGCCAAGGACCGCAATGGGGAAGGAATAATTCACCCCTCCACTTT
TRBJ2-7 - - TRBV10-1 CASESYEQYF TGCGCCAGTGAATCCTACGAGCAGTACTTC
TRBJ2-1 - TRBD2 TRBV4-3 CASSQDGSGGVPFNEQFF TGCGCCAGCAGCCAAGATGGTAGCGGGGGGGTCCCGTTCAATGAGCAGTTCTTC
TRBJ1-5 - - TRBV4-1 CASSQAQGQPQHF TGCGCCAGCAGCCAAGCGCAGGGGCAGCCCCAGCATTTT
TRBJ2-2 - - TRBV5-6 CASSLGTVRTGELFF TGTGCCAGCAGCTTGGGCACAGTGCGGACCGGGGAGCTGTTTTTT
TRBJ2-7 - - TRBV19 CASSIPGTPSYEQYF TGTGCCAGTAGTATCCCCGGGACACCATCCTACGAGCAGTACTTC
TRBJ2-7 - TRBD1 TRBV7-2 CASSRTGLYEQYF TGTGCCAGCAGCCGGACAGGGCTCTACGAGCAGTACTTC
TRBJ1-5 - - TRBV7-8 CASSFAGSGNQPQHF TGTGCCAGCAGCTTCGCAGGGAGTGGTAATCAGCCCCAGCATTTT
TRBJ1-3 - - TRBV7-9 CASSLAGSGNTIYF TGTGCCAGCAGCCTTGCAGGGTCTGGAAACACCATATATTTT
TRBJ2-1 few - TRBV5-1 CASSLWGERDNEQFF TGCGCCAGCAGCTTGTGGGGAGAACGCGATAATGAGCAGTTCTTC
TRBJ1-5 - - TRBV7-8 CASSLARGAGNQPQHF TGTGCCAGCAGCTTAGCTAGGGGCGCGGGCAATCAGCCCCAGCATTTT
TRBJ2-3 - TRBD2 TRBV6-4 CASAPTNGGGTDTQYF TGTGCCAGCGCGCCGACGAACGGGGGGGGCACAGATACGCAGTATTTT
TRBJ1-2 - TRBD1 TRBV9 CASSRQGARGYTF TGTGCCAGCAGCAGACAGGGGGCTCGGGGCTACACCTTC
TRBJ1-5 few - TRBV6-1 CASNAVVDQPQHF TGTGCCAGCAATGCGGTCGTTGATCAGCCCCAGCATTTT
TRBJ1-2 once - TRBV19 CACRDTTSGNYGYTF TGTGCCTGCCGGGACACAACAAGTGGAAACTATGGCTACACCTTC
TRBJ2-7 - TRBD2 TRBV19 CASKPTGGPYEQYF TGTGCCAGTAAACCGACGGGGGGTCCCTACGAGCAGTACTTC
TRBJ2-4 - TRBD2 TRBV9 CASSVGGGRNIQYF TGTGCCAGCAGCGTAGGCGGGGGACGTAATATTCAGTACTTC
TRBJ1-5 - - TRBV30 CAWSPGPRLFYSNQPQHF TGTGCCTGGAGTCCGGGCCCCCGGCTGTTTTATAGCAATCAGCCCCAGCATTTT
TRBJ2-7 - - TRBV5-1 CASSADWIRYEQYF TGCGCCAGCAGCGCGGACTGGATTCGCTACGAGCAGTACTTC
TRBJ2-1 - TRBD2 TRBV4-3 CASSQVSQGLAGDNEQFF TGCGCCAGCAGCCAAGTCTCCCAAGGGCTAGCGGGGGACAATGAGCAGTTCTTC
TRBJ2-3 - TRBD2 TRBV11-3 CASSPPSGGAPTDTQYF TGTGCCAGCAGCCCCCCTAGCGGGGGGGCCCCCACAGATACGCAGTATTTT
TRBJ1-2 - TRBD1 TRBV27 CASSITGQGYYGYTF TGTGCCAGCAGTATAACGGGACAGGGGTACTATGGCTACACCTTC
TRBJ1-2 - - TRBV5-4 CASSARQAPNYGYTF TGTGCCAGCAGCGCCCGACAGGCGCCTAACTATGGCTACACCTTC
TRBJ2-2 few - TRBV12-5 CASGPTGLLLGTGELFF TGTGCTAGTGGCCCCACAGGGCTCTTATTGGGTACCGGGGAGCTGTTTTTT
TRBJ2-2 - - TRBV5-4 CASSLGQGKGSTGELFF TGTGCCAGCAGCTTGGGCCAGGGAAAGGGCAGCACCGGGGAGCTGTTTTTT
TRBJ2-2 - TRBD2 TRBV6-1 CASSEATLAGDTGELFF TGTGCCAGCAGTGAAGCTACACTAGCGGGGGACACCGGGGAGCTGTTTTTT
TRBJ2-7 - - TRBV5-1 CASSRDIVYEQYF TGCGCCAGCAGCCGGGACATCGTTTACGAGCAGTACTTC
TRBJ2-1 - - TRBV7-6 CASSPQSQPPHGNEQFF TGTGCCAGCAGCCCACAATCACAGCCCCCTCACGGCAATGAGCAGTTCTTC
TRBJ2-7 - TRBD2 TRBV9 CASSVTGTTSYEQYF TGTGCCAGCAGCGTGACCGGGACTACCTCCTACGAGCAGTACTTC
TRBJ2-3 - - TRBV7-9 CASSLITDTQYF TGTGCCAGCAGCTTAATCACAGATACGCAGTATTTT
TRBJ1-1 - - TRBV19 CASSIGRAMNTEAFF TGTGCCAGTAGTATCGGAAGGGCAATGAACACTGAAGCTTTCTTT
TRBJ1-5 - - TRBV4-1 CASSQGEWGQPQHF TGCGCCAGCAGCCAAGGGGAATGGGGGCAGCCCCAGCATTTT
TRBJ2-2 - TRBD1 TRBV2 CASRLQGSAGELFF TGTGCCAGCAGATTACAGGGGTCTGCCGGGGAGCTGTTTTTT
TRBJ2-6 - - TRBV19 CASSDAGLGGANVLTF TGTGCCAGTAGTGATGCGGGGCTGGGAGGGGCCAACGTCCTGACTTTC
TRBJ2-2 - TRBD2 TRBV13 CASSSVHTQSLAGGQTGELFF TGTGCCAGCAGCTCCGTCCACACCCAATCACTAGCGGGGGGGCAAACCGGGGAGCTGTTTTTT
TRBJ2-5 - TRBD2 TRBV4-2 CASSQELAGGPIKTQYF TGTGCCAGCAGCCAAGAACTAGCGGGGGGGCCTATAAAGACCCAGTACTTC
TRBJ2-7 - - TRBV2 CASWEPAGEANWAYEQYF TGTGCCAGCTGGGAACCGGCAGGGGAAGCGAATTGGGCCTACGAGCAGTACTTC